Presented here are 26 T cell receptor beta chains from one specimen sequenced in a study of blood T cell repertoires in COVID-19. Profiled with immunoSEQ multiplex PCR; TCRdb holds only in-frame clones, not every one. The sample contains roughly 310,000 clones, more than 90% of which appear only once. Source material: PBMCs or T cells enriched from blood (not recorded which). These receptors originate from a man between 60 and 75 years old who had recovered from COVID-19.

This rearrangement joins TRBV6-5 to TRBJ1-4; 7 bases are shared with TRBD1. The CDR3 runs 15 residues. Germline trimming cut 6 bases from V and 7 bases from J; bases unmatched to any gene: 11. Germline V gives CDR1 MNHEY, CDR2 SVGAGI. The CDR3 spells CASRESGTVSEKLFF. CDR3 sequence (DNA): TGTGCCAGCAGGGAGTCTGGGACAGTAAGTGAAAAACTGTTTTTT.

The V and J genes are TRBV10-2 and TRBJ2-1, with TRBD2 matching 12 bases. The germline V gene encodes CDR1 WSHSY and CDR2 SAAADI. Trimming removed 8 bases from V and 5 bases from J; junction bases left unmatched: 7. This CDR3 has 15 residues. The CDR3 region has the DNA TGCGCCAGCGCGAGACTAGCGGGGGCCGACAATGAGCAGTTCTTC. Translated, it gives CASARLAGADNEQFF.

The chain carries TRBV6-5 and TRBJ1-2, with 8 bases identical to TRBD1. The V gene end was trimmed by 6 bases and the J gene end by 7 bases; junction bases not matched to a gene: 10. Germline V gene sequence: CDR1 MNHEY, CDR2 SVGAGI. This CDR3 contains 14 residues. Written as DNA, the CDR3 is TGTGCCAGCAGCCGCCTAAGGACAGGGTCTGGCTACACCTTC. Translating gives CASSRLRTGSGYTF.

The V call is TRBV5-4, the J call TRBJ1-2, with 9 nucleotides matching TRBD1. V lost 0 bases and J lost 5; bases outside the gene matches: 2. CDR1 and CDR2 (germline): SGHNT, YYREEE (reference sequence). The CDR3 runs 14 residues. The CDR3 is CASSLGTGEYGYTF. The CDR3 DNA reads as TGTGCCAGCAGCTTGGGGACAGGGGAATATGGCTACACCTTC.

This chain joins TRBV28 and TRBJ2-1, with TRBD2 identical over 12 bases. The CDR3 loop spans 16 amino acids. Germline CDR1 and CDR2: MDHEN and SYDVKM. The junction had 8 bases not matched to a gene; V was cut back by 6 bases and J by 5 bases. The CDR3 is CASSPTSGGTNNEQFF. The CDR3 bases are TGTGCCAGCAGCCCAACTAGCGGGGGGACAAACAATGAGCAGTTCTTC.

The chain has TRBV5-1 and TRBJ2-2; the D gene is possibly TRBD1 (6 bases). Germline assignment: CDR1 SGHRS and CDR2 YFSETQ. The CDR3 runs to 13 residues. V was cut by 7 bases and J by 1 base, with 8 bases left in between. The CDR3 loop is CASSRGNTGELFF. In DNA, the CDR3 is TGCGCCAGCTCCAGGGGGAACACCGGGGAGCTGTTTTTT.

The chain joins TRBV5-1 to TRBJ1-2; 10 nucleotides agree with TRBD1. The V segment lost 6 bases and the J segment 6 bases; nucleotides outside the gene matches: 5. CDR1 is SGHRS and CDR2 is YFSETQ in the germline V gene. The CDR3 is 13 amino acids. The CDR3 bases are TGCGCCAGCAACCCCGGGACAGGGGATGGCTACACCTTC. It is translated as CASNPGTGDGYTF. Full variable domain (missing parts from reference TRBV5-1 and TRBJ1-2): KAGVTQTPRYLIKTRGQQVTLSCSPISGHRSVSWYQQTPGQGLQFLFEYFSETQRNKGNFPGRFSGRQFSNSRSEMNVSTLELGDSALYLCASNPGTGDGYTFGSGTRLTVV.

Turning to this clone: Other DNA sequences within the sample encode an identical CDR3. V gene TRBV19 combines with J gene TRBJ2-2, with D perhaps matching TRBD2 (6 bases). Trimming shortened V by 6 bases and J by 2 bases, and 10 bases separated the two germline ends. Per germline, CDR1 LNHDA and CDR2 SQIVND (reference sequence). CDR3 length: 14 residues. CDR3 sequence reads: CASSTGTNTGELFF. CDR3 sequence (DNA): TGTGCCAGTAGCACCGGGACTAACACCGGGGAGCTGTTTTTT.

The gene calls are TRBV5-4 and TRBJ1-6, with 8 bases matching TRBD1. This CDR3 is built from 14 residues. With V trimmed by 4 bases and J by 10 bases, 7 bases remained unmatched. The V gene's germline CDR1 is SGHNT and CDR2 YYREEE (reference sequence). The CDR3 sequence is CASSTGQGSSPLHF. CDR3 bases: TGTGCCAGCAGCACCGGACAGGGTAGCTCACCCCTCCACTTT.

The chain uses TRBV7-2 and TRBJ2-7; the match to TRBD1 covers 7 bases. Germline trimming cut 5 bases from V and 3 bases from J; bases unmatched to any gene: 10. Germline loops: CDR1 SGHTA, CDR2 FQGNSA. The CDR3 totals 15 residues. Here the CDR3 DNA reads TGTGCCAGCAGCGTGGACCAGGGGGAAGTCTACGAGCAGTACTTC. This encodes CASSVDQGEVYEQYF.

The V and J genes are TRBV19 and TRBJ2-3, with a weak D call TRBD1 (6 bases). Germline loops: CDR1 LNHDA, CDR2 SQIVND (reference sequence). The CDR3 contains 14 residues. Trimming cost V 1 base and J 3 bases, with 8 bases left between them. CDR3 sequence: CASSIGGQTDTQYF. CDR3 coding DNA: TGTGCCAGTAGTATAGGGGGGCAGACAGATACGCAGTATTTT.

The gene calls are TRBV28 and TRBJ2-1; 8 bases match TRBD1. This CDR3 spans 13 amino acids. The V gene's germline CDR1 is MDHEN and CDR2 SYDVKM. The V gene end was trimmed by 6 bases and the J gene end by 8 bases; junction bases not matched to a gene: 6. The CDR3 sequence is CASRRTGRDEQFF. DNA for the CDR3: TGTGCCAGCAGGCGGACAGGGCGAGATGAGCAGTTCTTC.

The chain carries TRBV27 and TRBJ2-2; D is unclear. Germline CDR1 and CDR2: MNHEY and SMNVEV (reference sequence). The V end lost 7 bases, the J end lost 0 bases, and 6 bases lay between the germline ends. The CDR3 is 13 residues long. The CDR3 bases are TGTGCCAGCACTCTCGCGAACACCGGGGAGCTGTTTTTT. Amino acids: CASTLANTGELFF.

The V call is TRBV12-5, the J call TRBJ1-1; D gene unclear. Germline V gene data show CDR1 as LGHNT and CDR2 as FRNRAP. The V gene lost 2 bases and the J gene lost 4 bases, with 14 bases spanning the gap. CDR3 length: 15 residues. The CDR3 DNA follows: TGTGCTAGTGGTTTGACCTCACTGCGGCTCACTGAAGCTTTCTTT. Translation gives CASGLTSLRLTEAFF.

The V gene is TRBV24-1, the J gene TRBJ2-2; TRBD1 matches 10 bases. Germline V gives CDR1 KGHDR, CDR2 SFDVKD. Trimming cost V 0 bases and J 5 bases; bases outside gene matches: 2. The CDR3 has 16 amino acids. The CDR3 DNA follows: TGTGCCACCAGTGATTTGGGACAGGGGGGAACCGGGGAGCTGTTTTTT. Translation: CATSDLGQGGTGELFF.

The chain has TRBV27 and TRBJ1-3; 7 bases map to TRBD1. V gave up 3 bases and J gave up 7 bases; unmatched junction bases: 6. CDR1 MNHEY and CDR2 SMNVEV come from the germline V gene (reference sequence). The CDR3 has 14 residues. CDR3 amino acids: CASSLFAQGNTIYF. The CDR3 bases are TGTGCCAGCAGTTTGTTTGCACAGGGGAACACCATATATTTT.

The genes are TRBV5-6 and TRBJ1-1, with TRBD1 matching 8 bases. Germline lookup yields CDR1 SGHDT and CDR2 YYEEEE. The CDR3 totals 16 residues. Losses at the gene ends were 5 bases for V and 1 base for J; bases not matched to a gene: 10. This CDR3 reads CASSPTDRGGNTEAFF. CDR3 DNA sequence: TGTGCCAGCAGTCCTACCGACAGGGGAGGGAACACTGAAGCTTTCTTT.

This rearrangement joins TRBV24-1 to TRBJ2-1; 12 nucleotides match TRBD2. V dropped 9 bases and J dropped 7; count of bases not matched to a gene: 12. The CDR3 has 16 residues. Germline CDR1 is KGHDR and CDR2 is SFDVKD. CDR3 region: CATDPPLAGGSNEQFF. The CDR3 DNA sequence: TGTGCCACCGACCCTCCTCTAGCGGGGGGGTCGAATGAGCAGTTCTTC.

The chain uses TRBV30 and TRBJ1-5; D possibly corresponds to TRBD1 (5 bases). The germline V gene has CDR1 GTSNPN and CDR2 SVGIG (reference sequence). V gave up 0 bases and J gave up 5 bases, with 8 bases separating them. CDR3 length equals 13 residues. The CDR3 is CAWSVGAYQPQHF. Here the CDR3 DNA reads TGTGCCTGGAGTGTAGGGGCTTATCAGCCCCAGCATTTT.

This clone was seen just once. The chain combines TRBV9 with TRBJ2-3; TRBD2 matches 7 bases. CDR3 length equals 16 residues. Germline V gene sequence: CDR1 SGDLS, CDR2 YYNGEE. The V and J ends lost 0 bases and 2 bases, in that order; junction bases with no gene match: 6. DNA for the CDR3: TGTGCCAGCAGCGTAGTTGGGGGAGGGAACACAGATACGCAGTATTTT. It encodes CASSVVGGGNTDTQYF.

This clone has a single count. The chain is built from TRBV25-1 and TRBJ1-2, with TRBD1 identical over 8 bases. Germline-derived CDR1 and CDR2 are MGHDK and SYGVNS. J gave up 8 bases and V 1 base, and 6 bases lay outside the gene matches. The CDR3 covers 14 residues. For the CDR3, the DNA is TGTGCCAGCAGTGAATTGTTCAGGGGGCGAGGCTACACCTTC. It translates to CASSELFRGRGYTF.

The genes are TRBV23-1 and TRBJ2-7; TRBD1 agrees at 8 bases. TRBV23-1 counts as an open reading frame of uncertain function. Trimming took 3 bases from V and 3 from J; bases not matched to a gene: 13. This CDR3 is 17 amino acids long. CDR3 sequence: CASSHGGQGDKIYEQYF. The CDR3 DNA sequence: TGCGCCAGCAGTCATGGAGGACAGGGTGATAAGATCTACGAGCAGTACTTC.

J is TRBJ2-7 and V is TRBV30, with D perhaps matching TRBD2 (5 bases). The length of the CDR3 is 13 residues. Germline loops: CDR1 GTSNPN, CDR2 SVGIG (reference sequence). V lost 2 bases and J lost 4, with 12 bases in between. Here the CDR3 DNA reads TGTGCCTGGAGTCCAGACTATCGTTACGAGCAGTACTTC. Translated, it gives CAWSPDYRYEQYF.

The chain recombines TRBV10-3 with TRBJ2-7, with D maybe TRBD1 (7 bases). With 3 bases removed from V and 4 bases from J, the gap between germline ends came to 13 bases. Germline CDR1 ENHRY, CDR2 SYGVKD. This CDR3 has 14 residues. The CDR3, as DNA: TGTGCCATCAGTGACCGGGGGACAGCTTACGAGCAGTACTTC. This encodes CAISDRGTAYEQYF.

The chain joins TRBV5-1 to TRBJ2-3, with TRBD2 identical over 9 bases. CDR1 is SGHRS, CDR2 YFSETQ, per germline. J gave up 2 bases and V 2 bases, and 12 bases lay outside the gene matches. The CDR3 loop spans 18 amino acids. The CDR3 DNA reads TGCGCCAGCAGCTTCAGTACGCGGGAGGGCCTATTCACAGATACGCAGTATTTT. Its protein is CASSFSTREGLFTDTQYF.

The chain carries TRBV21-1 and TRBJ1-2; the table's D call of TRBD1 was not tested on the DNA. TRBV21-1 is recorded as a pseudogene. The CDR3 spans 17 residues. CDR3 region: CASSKEESIFRQYGYTF. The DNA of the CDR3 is TGTGCCAGCAGCAAAGAGGAAAGTATCTTTAGACAATATGGCTACACCTTC.